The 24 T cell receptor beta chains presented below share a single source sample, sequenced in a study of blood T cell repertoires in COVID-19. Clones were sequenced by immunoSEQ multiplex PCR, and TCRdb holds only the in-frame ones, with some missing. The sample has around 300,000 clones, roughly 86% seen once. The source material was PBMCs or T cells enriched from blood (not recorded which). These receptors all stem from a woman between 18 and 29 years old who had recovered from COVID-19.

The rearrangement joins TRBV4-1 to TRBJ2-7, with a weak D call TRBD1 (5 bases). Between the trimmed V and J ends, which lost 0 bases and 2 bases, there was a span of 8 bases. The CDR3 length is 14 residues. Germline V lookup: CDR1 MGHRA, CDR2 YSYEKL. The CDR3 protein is CASSQDIRAYEQYF. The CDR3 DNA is TGCGCCAGCAGCCAAGATATCAGGGCCTACGAGCAGTACTTC.

The CDR3 DNA sequence: TGCGCCAGCAGCTCAACTAGCGGGGGGGACGTTACGGAGCTGTTTTTT. Its protein product is CASSSTSGGDVTELFF. The chain combines TRBV5-1 with TRBJ2-2, with 13 bases fitting TRBD2. The CDR3 sequence is 16 residues long. V lost 3 bases and J lost 10; bases outside the gene matches: 9. The germline V gene encodes CDR1 SGHRS and CDR2 YFSETQ.

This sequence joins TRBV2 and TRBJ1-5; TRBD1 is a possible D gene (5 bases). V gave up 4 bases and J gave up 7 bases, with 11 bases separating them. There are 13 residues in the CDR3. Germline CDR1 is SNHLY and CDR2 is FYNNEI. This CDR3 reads CASSVSGGQPQHF. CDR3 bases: TGTGCCAGCAGTGTTTCTGGGGGGCAGCCCCAGCATTTT. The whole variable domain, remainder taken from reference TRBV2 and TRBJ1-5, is EPEVTQTPSHQVTQMGQEVILRCVPISNHLYFYWYRQILGQKVEFLVSFYNNEISEKSEIFDDQFSVERPDGSNFTLKIRSTKLEDSAMYFCASSVSGGQPQHFGDGTRLSIL.

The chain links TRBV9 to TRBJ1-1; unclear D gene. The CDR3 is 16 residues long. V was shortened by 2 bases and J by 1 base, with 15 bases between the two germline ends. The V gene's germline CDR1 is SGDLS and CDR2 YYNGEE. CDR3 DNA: TGTGCCAGCAGCGTCAATGATCAACATTCGAACACTGAAGCTTTCTTT. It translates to CASSVNDQHSNTEAFF.

CDR3 sequence: CASSVVSGNTGELFF. CDR3 DNA sequence: TGTGCCAGCAGCGTAGTTAGCGGAAACACCGGGGAGCTGTTTTTT. The J gene is TRBJ2-2, the V gene TRBV9, with D possibly TRBD2 on 6 matching bases. The length of the CDR3 is 15 residues. CDR1 and CDR2 (germline): SGDLS, YYNGEE. Trimming stripped 0 bases from V and 2 bases from J, with 8 bases between.

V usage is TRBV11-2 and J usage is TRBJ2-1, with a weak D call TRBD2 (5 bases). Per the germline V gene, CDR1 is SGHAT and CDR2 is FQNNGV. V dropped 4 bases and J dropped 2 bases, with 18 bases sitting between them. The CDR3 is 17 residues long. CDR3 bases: TGTGCCAGCAGCTCCCTCAGACTACCACAGACCTACAATGAGCAGTTCTTC. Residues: CASSSLRLPQTYNEQFF.

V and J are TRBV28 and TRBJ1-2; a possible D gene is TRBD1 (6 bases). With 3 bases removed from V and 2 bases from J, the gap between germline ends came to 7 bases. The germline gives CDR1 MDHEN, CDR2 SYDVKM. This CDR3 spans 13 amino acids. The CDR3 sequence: CASSLDRNYGYTF. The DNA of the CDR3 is TGTGCCAGCAGTTTGGACAGAAACTATGGCTACACCTTC.

CDR3 nucleotides: TGTGCCAGTAGCCCCCCGGACAAAAACACAGATACGCAGTATTTT. Translated: CASSPPDKNTDTQYF. This chain connects TRBV19 to TRBJ2-3; TRBD1 might be the D (5 bases). Germline-derived CDR1 and CDR2 are LNHDA and SQIVND (reference sequence). The CDR3 runs to 15 residues. The V end was cut by 6 bases, the J end by 2 bases, with 15 bases between.

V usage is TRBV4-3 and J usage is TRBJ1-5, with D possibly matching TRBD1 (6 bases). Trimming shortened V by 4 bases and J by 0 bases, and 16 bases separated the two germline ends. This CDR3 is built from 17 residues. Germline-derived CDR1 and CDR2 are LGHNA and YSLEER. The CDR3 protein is CASSLQSRTASNQPQHF. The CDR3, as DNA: TGCGCCAGCAGCCTTCAGTCCCGGACAGCTAGCAATCAGCCCCAGCATTTT.

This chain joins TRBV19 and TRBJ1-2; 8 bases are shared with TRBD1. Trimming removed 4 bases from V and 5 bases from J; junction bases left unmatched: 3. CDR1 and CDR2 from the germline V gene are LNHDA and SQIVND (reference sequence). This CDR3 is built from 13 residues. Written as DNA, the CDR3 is TGTGCCAGTAGTAATGACAGGGGATATGGCTACACCTTC. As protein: CASSNDRGYGYTF.

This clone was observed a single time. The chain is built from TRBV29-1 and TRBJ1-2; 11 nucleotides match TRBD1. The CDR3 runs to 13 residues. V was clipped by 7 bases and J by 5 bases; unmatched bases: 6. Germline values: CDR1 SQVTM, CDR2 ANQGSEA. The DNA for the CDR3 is TGCAGCGCTACAGGACAGGGGGCGTATGGCTACACCTTC. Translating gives CSATGQGAYGYTF.

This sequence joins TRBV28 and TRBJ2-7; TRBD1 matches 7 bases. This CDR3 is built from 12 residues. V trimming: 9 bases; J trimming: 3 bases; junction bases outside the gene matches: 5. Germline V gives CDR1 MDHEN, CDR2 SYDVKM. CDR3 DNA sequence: TGTGCCAGTCGGGACAGACACTACGAGCAGTACTTC. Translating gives CASRDRHYEQYF. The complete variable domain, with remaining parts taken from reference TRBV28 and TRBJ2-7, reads DVKVTQSSRYLVKRTGEKVFLECVQDMDHENMFWYRQDPGLGLRLIYFSYDVKMKEKGDIPEGYSVSREKKERFSLILESASTNQTSMYLCASRDRHYEQYFGPGTRLTVT.

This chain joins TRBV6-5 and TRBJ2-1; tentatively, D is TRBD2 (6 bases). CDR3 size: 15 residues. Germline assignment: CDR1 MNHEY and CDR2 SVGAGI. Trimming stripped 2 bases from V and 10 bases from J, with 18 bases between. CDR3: CASSYRYGGRLEQFF. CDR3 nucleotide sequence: TGTGCCAGCAGTTACCGATACGGGGGACGGCTCGAGCAGTTCTTC.

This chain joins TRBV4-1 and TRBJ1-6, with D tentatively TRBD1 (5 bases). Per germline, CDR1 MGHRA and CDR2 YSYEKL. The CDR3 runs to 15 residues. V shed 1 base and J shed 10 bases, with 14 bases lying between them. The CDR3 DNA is TGCGCCAGCAGCCAAGCGGCACAGGCTTGGTCACCCCTCCACTTT. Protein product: CASSQAAQAWSPLHF.

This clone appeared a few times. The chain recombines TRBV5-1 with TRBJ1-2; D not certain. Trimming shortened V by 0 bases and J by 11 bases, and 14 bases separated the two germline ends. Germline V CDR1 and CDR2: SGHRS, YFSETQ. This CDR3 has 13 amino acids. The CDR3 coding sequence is TGCGCCAGCAGCTTGGAGGGAGGAGGTGGGTACACCTTC. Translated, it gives CASSLEGGGGYTF.

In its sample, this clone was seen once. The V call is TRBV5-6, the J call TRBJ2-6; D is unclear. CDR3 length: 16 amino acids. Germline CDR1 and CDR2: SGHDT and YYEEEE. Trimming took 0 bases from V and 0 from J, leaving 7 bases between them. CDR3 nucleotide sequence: TGTGCCAGCAGCTTGGTGGGCTTCTCTGGGGCCAACGTCCTGACTTTC. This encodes CASSLVGFSGANVLTF.

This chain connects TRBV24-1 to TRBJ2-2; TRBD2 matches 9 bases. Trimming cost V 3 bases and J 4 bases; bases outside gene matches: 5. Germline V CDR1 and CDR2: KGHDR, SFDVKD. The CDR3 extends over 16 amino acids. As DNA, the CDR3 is TGTGCCACCAGTGATAAGGCGGGGGGGACCACCGGGGAGCTGTTTTTT. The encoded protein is CATSDKAGGTTGELFF.

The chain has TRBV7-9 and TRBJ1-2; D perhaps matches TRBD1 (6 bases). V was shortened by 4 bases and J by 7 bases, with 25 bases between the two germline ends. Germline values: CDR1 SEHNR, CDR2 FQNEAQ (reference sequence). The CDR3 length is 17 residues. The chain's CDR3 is CASSSPWRARGFSGYTF. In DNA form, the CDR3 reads TGTGCCAGCAGCTCACCTTGGCGTGCCAGGGGTTTTAGTGGCTACACCTTC.

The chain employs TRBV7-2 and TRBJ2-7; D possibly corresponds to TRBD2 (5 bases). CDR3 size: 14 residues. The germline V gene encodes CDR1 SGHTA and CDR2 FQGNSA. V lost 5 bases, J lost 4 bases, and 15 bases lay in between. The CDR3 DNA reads TGTGCCAGCAGCCCTCAGAGCGGTTGGTACGAGCAGTACTTC. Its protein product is CASSPQSGWYEQYF.

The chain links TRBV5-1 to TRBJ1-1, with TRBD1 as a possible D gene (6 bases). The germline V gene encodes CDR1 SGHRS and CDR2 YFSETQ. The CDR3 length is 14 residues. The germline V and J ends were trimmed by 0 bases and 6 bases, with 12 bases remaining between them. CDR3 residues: CASSLEAGVAEAFF. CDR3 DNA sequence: TGCGCCAGCAGCTTGGAAGCAGGGGTGGCTGAAGCTTTCTTT.

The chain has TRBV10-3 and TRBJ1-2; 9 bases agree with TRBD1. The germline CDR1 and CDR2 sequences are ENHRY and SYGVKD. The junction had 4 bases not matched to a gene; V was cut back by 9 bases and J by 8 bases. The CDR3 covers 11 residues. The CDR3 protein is CAMSGTGGYTF. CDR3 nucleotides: TGTGCCATGTCCGGGACAGGGGGCTACACCTTC.

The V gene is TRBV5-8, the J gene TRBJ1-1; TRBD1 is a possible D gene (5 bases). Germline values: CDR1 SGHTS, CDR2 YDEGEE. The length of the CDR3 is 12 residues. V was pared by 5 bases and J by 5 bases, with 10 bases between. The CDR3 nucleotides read TGTGCCAGCAGTTTTCGGGGGACTGAAGCTTTCTTT. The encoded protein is CASSFRGTEAFF.

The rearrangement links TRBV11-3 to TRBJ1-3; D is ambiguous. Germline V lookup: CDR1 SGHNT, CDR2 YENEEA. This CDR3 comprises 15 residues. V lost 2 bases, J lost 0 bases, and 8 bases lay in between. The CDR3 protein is CASSLHGSSGNTIYF. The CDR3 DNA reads TGTGCCAGCAGCTTACACGGGAGCTCTGGAAACACCATATATTTT.

The CDR3 sequence: CASSEAPDRVYGYTF. The CDR3 coding sequence is TGTGCCAGTAGTGAGGCTCCGGACAGGGTATATGGCTACACCTTC. The V gene is TRBV19, the J gene TRBJ1-2; 8 bases align to TRBD1. The CDR3 runs to 15 residues. Germline V gives CDR1 LNHDA, CDR2 SQIVND (reference sequence). J gave up 5 bases and V 5 bases, and 10 bases lay outside the gene matches.